What follows are 11 T cell receptor beta chains derived from one specimen sequenced in a study of blood T cell repertoires in COVID-19. Generated by immunoSEQ multiplex PCR, the TCRdb table keeps only in-frame clones and is missing some. The table lists 85,000 to 110,000 clones, roughly 90% of them singletons, with roughly 17% in the top ten. Material: peripheral blood. These TCRs come from a woman over 75 in a cohort sampled during active COVID-19.

The rearrangement uses TRBV18 and TRBJ1-5; D unclear. V lost 3 bases and J lost 5, with 11 bases in between. CDR1 is KGHSH and CDR2 is LQKENI in the germline V gene. The CDR3 sequence is 14 residues long. The CDR3 DNA reads as TGTGCCAGCTCACCCGACGACAAGTATCAGCCCCAGCATTTT. Its translation is CASSPDDKYQPQHF.

The chain is built from TRBV10-3 and TRBJ1-1, with no clear D. Trimming removed 5 bases from V and 1 base from J, with 11 bases in between. The CDR3 is 14 amino acids. Germline values: CDR1 ENHRY, CDR2 SYGVKD. The CDR3 DNA follows: TGTGCCATCAGTTTATCCGGGAGGAACACTGAAGCTTTCTTT. Its protein is CAISLSGRNTEAFF.

The chain links TRBV5-4 to TRBJ1-5; D is unresolved. The ends were cut back, 0 bases at V and 4 bases at J, with 5 bases in the middle. The CDR3 runs to 13 residues. Germline-derived CDR1 and CDR2 are SGHNT and YYREEE (reference sequence). This chain's CDR3 is CASSLEPNQPQHF. Here the CDR3 DNA reads TGTGCCAGCAGCTTGGAGCCTAATCAGCCCCAGCATTTT.

The rearrangement uses TRBV4-1 and TRBJ1-5, with a tentative D call TRBD1 (5 bases). Germline lookup yields CDR1 MGHRA and CDR2 YSYEKL. There are 16 residues in the CDR3. V was shortened by 0 bases and J by 6 bases, with 15 bases between the two germline ends. The CDR3 here is CASSQDLGRVGQPQHF. The DNA for the CDR3 is TGCGCCAGCAGCCAAGATCTAGGCAGGGTGGGTCAGCCCCAGCATTTT.

The chain couples TRBV7-6 to TRBJ2-7; 8 nucleotides line up with TRBD1. V shed 2 bases and J 3 bases; nucleotides not matched to a gene: 18. Germline V gene sequence: CDR1 SGHVS, CDR2 FNYEAQ. The CDR3 has 19 amino acids. The CDR3 here is CASSLQTWQGASQHYEQYF. Written as DNA, the CDR3 is TGTGCCAGCAGCTTACAAACCTGGCAGGGGGCTTCTCAACACTACGAGCAGTACTTC.

The rearrangement links TRBV27 to TRBJ2-7; 11 nucleotides align to TRBD1. CDR1 is MNHEY, CDR2 SMNVEV, per germline (reference sequence). This CDR3 has 14 residues. V shed 3 bases and J 5 bases; nucleotides not matched to a gene: 3. CDR3 sequence: CASSFGQGANEQYF. The DNA for the CDR3 is TGTGCCAGCAGTTTTGGACAGGGGGCCAACGAGCAGTACTTC.

V gene TRBV27 combines with J gene TRBJ2-7; tentative D call: TRBD1 (6 bases). V lost 3 bases and J lost 0, with 15 bases in between. CDR3 length: 16 residues. The germline V gene encodes CDR1 MNHEY and CDR2 SMNVEV (reference sequence). CDR3 sequence reads: CASSLQYLGASYEQYF. Written as DNA, the CDR3 is TGTGCCAGCAGTTTGCAGTACCTGGGGGCCTCCTACGAGCAGTACTTC.

V and J are TRBV12-5 and TRBJ2-1; 9 bases are a match to TRBD2. V dropped 6 bases and J dropped 3; count of bases not matched to a gene: 6. The CDR3 contains 15 residues. CDR1 is LGHNT and CDR2 is FRNRAP in the germline V gene. The chain's CDR3 is CASGPPAGGYNEQFF. CDR3 nucleotides: TGTGCTAGTGGCCCCCCAGCGGGGGGCTACAATGAGCAGTTCTTC.

The chain has TRBV6-5 and TRBJ2-7, with D tentatively TRBD1 (5 bases). Germline CDR1 reads MNHEY; CDR2 reads SVGAGI. This CDR3 comprises 13 residues. V was clipped by 7 bases and J by 5 bases, with 15 bases between them. DNA of the CDR3: TGTGCCAGCAAGAGCCGGCAGGGTAACGAGCAGTACTTC. This encodes CASKSRQGNEQYF.

The gene calls are TRBV6-5 and TRBJ1-5, with 9 bases that match TRBD1. CDR3 length equals 14 residues. The V segment lost 6 bases and the J segment 3 bases; nucleotides outside the gene matches: 3. From germline, CDR1 is MNHEY and CDR2 SVGAGI. The CDR3 nucleotides read TGTGCCAGCAGGGGACAGGGATACAATCAGCCCCAGCATTTT. Translation gives CASRGQGYNQPQHF.

CDR3 DNA: TGTGCCAGCTCACCACCGGACAGAAGTTCCTACGAGCAGTACTTC. Protein sequence: CASSPPDRSSYEQYF. The V and J genes are TRBV18 and TRBJ2-7; perhaps TRBD1 as D (6 bases). CDR3 length: 15 residues. Germline-derived CDR1 and CDR2 are KGHSH and LQKENI. With 0 bases removed from V and 1 base from J, the gap between germline ends came to 10 bases.